The clone carrying this T cell receptor beta chain was seen many times. Antigen specificity is unknown. The germline gives CDR1 DFQATT, CDR2 SNEGSKA (reference sequence). V lost 0 bases to trimming and J lost 2 bases, with 5 bases between them. This CDR3 is 12 amino acids long. This sample was included in a study of breast tumors, draining lymph nodes, adjacent tissues. Axillary draining lymph nodes of breast cancer patients supplied the node samples. Via MiXCR, TCRdb re-called the multiplex PCR reads, giving one row per CDR3 protein. The data contain 170,000 or so distinct CDR3 sequences, approximately 30% of them singletons. Whole-study findings and limits: Compared with lymph nodes, tumors were less diverse; compared with nontumor tissue, more.

This TCR derives from a female donor with breast cancer. Some clones in this sample may be carry-over from other donors' samples. Sequencing was done on a sample of axillary lymph node tissue. The chain couples TRBV20-1 to TRBJ2-7; D is undetermined. In DNA, the CDR3 is TGCAGTGCTAGAGACATTACCTACGAGCAGTACTTC. Its protein product is CSARDITYEQYF.